What follows is one T cell receptor (beta chain) and its context. This clone was counted only a few times. This receptor's antigen is unknown. No base qualities exist here, and no much larger clone lies one base off it. This specimen's time point label, per the study, means: baseline before first vaccination. The vaccinee samples were drawn from two UK trials, COV001 and COV002, one of which was a single-blind randomized controlled phase 2/3 trial testing AZD1222 (ChAdOx1 nCoV-19) in healthy adults. Trial participant PBMC samples were collected at day 0 and day 28 after the second dose for TCRbeta chain sequencing. CDR1 and CDR2, per the germline V gene (reference sequence), are WNHNN and SYGVQD. Inclusive of the bounding cysteine and phenylalanine, the CDR3 is 14 residues long. The sequence is cut down to CDR3 DNA, 42 bases in frame from base 1. Trimming costs V 9 bases and J 3 bases, and their ends lie 17 bases apart.

The CDR3 regions of human TCRbeta chains were subjected to immunosequencing. As for the authors' bioinformatics: Repertoire TCRs were checked for matches against a reference library of SARS-CoV-2-specific TCRs that had been generated using the MIRA antigen-specificity platform. Breadth meant the fraction of unique TCRs that were SARS-CoV-2-associated, whereas depth meant the fraction of total T cells that were SARS-CoV-2-associated. Using the MIRA data, every spike-specific TCR was mapped to the spike region that the TCR reacted to and assigned to either a CD4 or a CD8 class. Log10-transformed breadth and depth values were compared by one-way ANOVA with Sidak's multiple comparisons tests. The table was pulled from immuneACCESS by TCRdb, which kept in-frame rearrangements only. Such tables lose some clones; where checked, under half of the loss comes from unresolved V genes, and the rest has no known cause. That table is the source of V, J and clone size, and D and trimming were worked out from the DNA. The sample table shows 100,000 to 150,000 clones, and around 90% are seen once. About 6% of the sample is taken by the ten largest.

This sample is part of a study of T cell responses to AZD1222 COVID-19 vaccine (dated by TCRdb to the early 2020s). For the study in its entirety: AZD1222 recipients whose second dose came at about 4 weeks and those whose second dose came at about 12 weeks were combined into one group, since spike-specific TCR depth and breadth did not differ between the two schedules. TCR sequencing covered roughly 230 trial participants: 207 given two doses of AZD1222 and around 25 given two doses of MenACWY control vaccine. Trial participants were enrolled by age into 18-55, 56-69 and 70-plus year subgroups, with approximately 160, 26 and 62 TCR-sequenced participants respectively. Here is what the overall study found, with its caveats: Because no day 14 peak-response samples were available, the repertoires could be characterized only after the peak T cell response. In the small 56-69-year group, the increase in depth fell short of significance, most likely because of low power. CD4 TCRs associated with the vaccine covered the entire spike protein, and the dominant responses were in regions 160-218 and 743-854. Conclusions about previously exposed vaccinees are limited because only a handful of AZD1222 recipients were SARS-CoV-2 seropositive at baseline. Nearly half of unique spike-specific TCRs reportedly recognized epitopes outside regions mutated in the B.1.351 and B.1.1.7 variants. Most participants were white British and females outnumbered males, and the authors suggested that clonal diversity may have been underestimated. After two AZD1222 doses, both the breadth and the depth of spike-specific TCRs were significantly higher than at day 0 and than in MenACWY recipients.

The receptor chain draws on TRBV10-1 and TRBJ1-1; the D gene lacks a confident call. The sequencing here drew on peripheral blood, taken on day 0 of AZD1222 vaccination. The origin of this receptor is an adult in good health. The CDR3 protein sequence reads: CARDDLKRDTEAFF. The DNA sequence follows: TGCGCCAGGGACGATCTAAAACGGGACACTGAAGCTTTCTTT.